The rows below give T cell receptor beta chains drawn from one sample of a study of human T cells and chemical hapten exposure. Using its own MiXCR run on the reads, TCRdb lists one record per CDR3 protein. The sample lists 95,000 to 150,000 distinct CDR3 sequences; over 6.5% were seen once. The sample was whole blood. Receptors were obtained from a human donor in good health. Some clones in this sample may be carry-over from other donors' samples. Both conserved end residues are part of each CDR3. A D gene is named only where the DNA matches it firmly. Size tells how often a clone was seen (once, few, many) or the class of an expanded clone, and some rows leave it out.

D | J | size | V | DNA | CDR3
NA | TRBJ2-2 | NA | TRBV7-2 | TGTGCCAGCAGTCTAACCCAAAAAAGGGCCGGGGAGCTGTTTTTT | CASSLTQKRAGELFF
NA | TRBJ2-2 | NA | TRBV4-1 | TGCGCCAGCAGCCAAGTATCAACCGGGGAGCTGTTTTTT | CASSQVSTGELFF
TRBD1 | TRBJ2-3 | few | TRBV5-6 | TGTGCCAGCAGCGGGACAGAGACTTCCACAGATACGCAGTATTTT | CASSGTETSTDTQYF
TRBD1 | TRBJ1-2 | many | TRBV20-1 | TGCAGTGCTAGAGAAAGAGGGAGCTCAGGGGGTGGCTACACCTTC | CSARERGSSGGGYTF
NA | TRBJ2-1 | few | TRBV5-5 | TGTGCCAGCAGCACCGGCCCAGGGATCAATGAGCAGTTCTTC | CASSTGPGINEQFF
NA | TRBJ2-7 | NA | TRBV6-1 | TGTGCCAGCACCTTACAGGGTCGCCCCTACGAGCAGTACTTC | CASTLQGRPYEQYF
NA | TRBJ1-2 | few | TRBV4-2 | TGTGCCAGCAGCCAAGCCCTAGGGGATGGCTACACCTTC | CASSQALGDGYTF
TRBD1 | TRBJ1-2 | few | TRBV2 | TGTGCCAGCGCCGGGACAGGGGTAATCTATGGCTACACCTTC | CASAGTGVIYGYTF
NA | TRBJ2-5 | NA | TRBV12-3/TRBV12-4 | TGTGCCAGCAGTTTAGCAGCGGGCCAAGAGACCCAGTACTTC | CASSLAAGQETQYF
NA | TRBJ1-2 | few | TRBV3-1 | TGTGCCAGCAGCCAAGTGGACTATGGCTACACCTTC | CASSQVDYGYTF
TRBD2 | TRBJ2-1 | NA | TRBV19 | TGTGCCAGTAGTATGAGCGGGGGCCTATACAATGAGCAGTTCTTC | CASSMSGGLYNEQFF
TRBD1 | TRBJ1-5 | few | TRBV10-3 | TGTGCCATCGCAAGACAGGGGAATAATCAGCCCCAGCATTTT | CAIARQGNNQPQHF
NA | TRBJ2-1 | few | TRBV20-1 | TGCAGTGCTAGAGAAGCTGAAAATGAGCAGTTCTTC | CSAREAENEQFF
NA | TRBJ2-1 | few | TRBV12-3/TRBV12-4 | TGTGCCAGCACCCACACCGGAGAGTACAATGAGCAGTTCTTC | CASTHTGEYNEQFF
NA | TRBJ2-2 | few | TRBV2 | TGTGCCAGCAGTGAGACTTGGGTTGCGAACACCGGGGAGCTGTTTTTT | CASSETWVANTGELFF
NA | TRBJ1-5 | many | TRBV6-4 | TGTGCCAGCAGTGACGACGTCGGTCAGCCCCAGCATTTT | CASSDDVGQPQHF
NA | TRBJ2-3 | NA | TRBV6-5 | TGTGCCAGCAGCATTGGGGGGATTCCTAAAGATACGCAGTATTTT | CASSIGGIPKDTQYF
TRBD2 | TRBJ2-3 | few | TRBV4-2 | TGTGCCAGCAGCCAAGATAAACTAGCGGGGAACACAGATACGCAGTATTTT | CASSQDKLAGNTDTQYF